The following is a TCR beta chain sequence with its context. The antigen this receptor binds is unknown. No per-base quality is available; no much larger clone lies one base away. CD8 naive samples consisted of CD45RO-negative cells that were positively selected for CCR7, yielding a CD45RA+CCR7+ population without TemRA cells. The donors were healthy, HIV-negative adults with no recently reported acute infections or vaccinations. All donors were Caucasian adults living in Nashville, Tennessee, USA. Blood was obtained by leukapheresis, after which PBMCs were separated by Ficoll-Histopaque density gradient centrifugation and cryopreserved in liquid nitrogen vapor phase. Purity and quantity of every magnetically sorted T cell population were checked by analytical flow cytometry. From each sorted fraction, genomic DNA was isolated and quantified by UV absorbance on a Nanodrop 2000c. The data derive from a study of shared clonotypes between healthy human individuals (TCRdb year 2020). At the level of the whole study: Three men and two women, aged 18 to 49 years, made up the cohort. The study deeply sequenced blood TCR repertoires of about 5 healthy adults to estimate repertoire size and the extent of clonotype sharing between individuals. To increase sequencing depth and limit assay-specific biases, TCR repertoire library preparation and sequencing were carried out by different laboratories using diverse techniques. Per donor, leukapheresis produced somewhere between about 0.94 and 9 billion PBMCs. For each donor, CD4 naive and CD4 memory were each given three plates, CD8 naive was given two plates, and CD8 memory was given one plate.

Reading from cysteine to phenylalanine, the CDR3 counts 15 amino acids. Only CDR3 DNA remains: 45 bases, in frame from the first base. V has 5 bases trimmed and J has 5 bases trimmed; junction bases matching no gene number 7. CDR1 and CDR2, looked up from the germline V gene, are WSHSY and SAAADI. What the study reported, not specific to this receptor: Clonotypes shared by all four sorted-subset donors showed higher generation probabilities than non-shared clonotypes. Because the study included a small number of donors, the genetic and exposure-history diversity represented was limited. Naive subsets generally had larger estimated clonotype richness than memory subsets. About 5% of naive CD4, 3.5% of naive CD8, approximately 2.2% of memory CD4, and about 0.4% of memory CD8 clonotypes were shared across several donors. Based on pairwise subsampling, the degree of clonotype sharing among donors was expected to be affected by sequencing depth. Incomplete sequencing was indicated by rarefaction of sorted-subset datasets, despite the large sequencing depth. Only blood was sampled, and tissue TCR repertoires likely differ from those in blood.

TCR CDR3 regions were amplified from genomic DNA by multiplex PCR using the deep immunoSEQ assay. For each cell subset, the extracted genomic DNA was distributed evenly across all wells of several immunoSEQ 96-well plates, and each plate served as one replicate. For sorted subsets, approximately 210 ng of genomic DNA, equivalent to tens of thousands of T cell genomes, went into each replicate PCR. The purified libraries were quantified using a Qubit 3.0 fluorometer, sized with a Bioanalyzer 2100, and then quantified again using the KAPA Library Quantification kit. Each immunoSEQ 96-well plate was sequenced on its own single-read 150-cycle Illumina NextSeq 550 flow cell. The study's own analysis went as follows. Because the immunoSEQ output held only junctional sequences and lacked quality scores, the filtering could not match the filtering applied to full-length reads. Sequences were annotated with PyIR, a Python wrapper for IgBLAST v1.9, and V/J genes and CDR3 were assigned using IMGT germline references. Any read was removed if the V/J assignment was weak (E-value above 1e-6), the CDR3 was missing, or the read contained stop codons, out-of-frame junctions, or ambiguous translated residues. A V3J clonotype was defined by an identical inferred V gene, J gene, and CDR3 amino acid sequence. Percentage overlap between repertoires was calculated by dividing the number of shared unique clonotypes by the size of the smaller repertoire. Repertoire richness was assessed with RTK rarefaction, the Chao1 estimator, and Recon v2.1 estimates of unobserved clonotypes. OLGA was used to compute generation probabilities for all TCRbeta clonotypes that the gDNA method yielded from a handful of donors. TCRdb provides this immuneACCESS table in a form limited to in-frame rearrangements. Some clones are lacking; in checked studies, under half of them reflect an unresolved V gene, and why the rest are absent is not known. V and J calls and clone size are as listed in that table; D and trimming were resolved from the DNA. For this sample the table gives about 650,000 clones, of which nearly 97% were detected only once. The ten largest account for over 0.09% of the sample.

The sequenced sample consisted of naive CD8+ T cells sorted from blood. The sample's cell subset or site, from its label and the paper: CD45RA+CCR7+. Recombination linked TRBV10-2 to TRBJ2-3; 10 middle bases align to TRBD2. The clonotype originates from a young woman in good health. The CDR3 region has the sequence CASSILAGVKDTQYF. The nucleotide sequence is TGCGCCAGCAGTATTCTAGCGGGAGTTAAAGATACGCAGTATTTT.